These 30 T cell receptor beta chains share one sample of origin, sequenced in a study of cytomegalovirus exposure and HLA in healthy donors. The PCR was carried out with 60 Vbeta primers and 13 Jbeta primers. Sequencing used immunoSEQ multiplex PCR; TCRdb keeps in-frame clones, though not all of them. This sample carries about 190,000 clones, about four fifths of them seen once, and the ten largest clones take roughly an eighth. Specimen: PBMCs. These receptors came from a woman in her 30s in good health and CMV-seropositive.

This clone was seen only a few times. This chain joins TRBV27 and TRBJ2-7; 7 nucleotides line up with TRBD1. The CDR3 contains 12 residues. Germline trimming cut 3 bases from V and 6 bases from J; bases unmatched to any gene: 2. Germline V lookup: CDR1 MNHEY, CDR2 SMNVEV (reference sequence). The CDR3 spells CASSLDRREQYF. CDR3 nucleotides: TGTGCCAGCAGTTTGGACAGGCGCGAGCAGTACTTC.

This clone was recorded once. The chain joins TRBV7-9 to TRBJ2-4, with 7 bases aligning to TRBD2. Germline loops: CDR1 SEHNR, CDR2 FQNEAQ (reference sequence). Germline trimming cut 2 bases from V and 5 bases from J; bases unmatched to any gene: 3. This CDR3 is 14 amino acids long. Written as DNA, the CDR3 is TGTGCCAGCAGCTTAAGCGGGGCGCAAAACATTCAGTACTTC. It codes for CASSLSGAQNIQYF. Full variable domain (missing parts from reference TRBV7-9 and TRBJ2-4): DTGVSQNPRHKITKRGQNVTFRCDPISEHNRLYWYRQTLGQGPEFLTYFQNEAQLEKSRLLSDRFSAERPKGSFSTLEIQRTEQGDSAMYLCASSLSGAQNIQYFGAGTRLSVL.

This chain uses TRBV19 with TRBJ1-6; D is unclear. Looked up from germline, CDR1 is LNHDA and CDR2 is SQIVND (reference sequence). This CDR3 region has 13 residues. Trimming took 3 bases from V and 7 from J, leaving 7 bases between them. CDR3 sequence: CASSIGQNSPLHF. The CDR3 nucleotides are TGTGCCAGTAGTATTGGCCAAAATTCACCCCTCCACTTT. The whole variable domain, remainder taken from reference TRBV19 and TRBJ1-6, is DGGITQSPKYLFRKEGQNVTLSCEQNLNHDAMYWYRQDPGQGLRLIYYSQIVNDFQKGDIAEGYSVSREKKESFPLTVTSAQKNPTAFYLCASSIGQNSPLHFGNGTRLTVT.

This clone was seen only a few times. V gene TRBV19 combines with J gene TRBJ1-4, with TRBD1 matching over 11 bases. This CDR3 contains 16 residues. The ends lost 3 bases at V and 7 bases at J; junction bases unmatched: 7. Germline CDR1 and CDR2: LNHDA and SQIVND (reference sequence). DNA of the CDR3: TGTGCCAGTAGTATGGTCAGGACAGGGGGCGGTGAAAAACTGTTTTTT. Its translation is CASSMVRTGGGEKLFF.

This sequence joins TRBV7-9 and TRBJ2-7; TRBD1 agrees at 7 bases. This CDR3 spans 13 amino acids. J was trimmed by 3 bases and V by 3 bases; bases with no gene match: 2. The V gene's germline CDR1 is SEHNR and CDR2 FQNEAQ (reference sequence). CDR3 nucleotide sequence: TGTGCCAGCAGCTTCACAGGGGACTACGAGCAGTACTTC. It translates to CASSFTGDYEQYF.

The chain links TRBV30 to TRBJ2-7; D uncertain. CDR3 length equals 12 residues. The ends were cut back, 3 bases at V and 1 base at J, with 7 bases in the middle. CDR1 GTSNPN and CDR2 SVGIG come from the germline V gene (reference sequence). CDR3 in DNA: TGTGCCTGGAGGCTCAGGTCCTACGAGCAGTACTTC. Protein sequence: CAWRLRSYEQYF.

The J gene is TRBJ1-1, the V gene TRBV19; 9 positions agree with TRBD1. The CDR3 loop spans 14 amino acids. Losses at the gene ends were 5 bases for V and 1 base for J; bases not matched to a gene: 2. The germline CDR1 and CDR2 sequences are LNHDA and SQIVND (reference sequence). The CDR3: CASSAGQGNTEAFF. Written as DNA, the CDR3 is TGTGCCAGTAGTGCGGGACAGGGGAACACTGAAGCTTTCTTT. The variable domain in full, with the rest retrieved from reference TRBV19 and TRBJ1-1, is DGGITQSPKYLFRKEGQNVTLSCEQNLNHDAMYWYRQDPGQGLRLIYYSQIVNDFQKGDIAEGYSVSREKKESFPLTVTSAQKNPTAFYLCASSAGQGNTEAFFGQGTRLTVV.

The CDR3: CASSYSNRVDSPLHF. CDR3 sequence (DNA): TGTGCCAGCAGTTACTCGAACAGGGTGGATTCACCCCTCCACTTT. The chain is built from TRBV6-5 and TRBJ1-6, with D tentatively TRBD1 (6 bases). CDR1 is MNHEY and CDR2 is SVGAGI in the germline V gene. V gave up 0 bases and J gave up 8 bases, with 11 bases separating them. CDR3 length: 15 amino acids.

The chain carries TRBV30 and TRBJ1-6; 8 nucleotides agree with TRBD1. In germline, CDR1 is GTSNPN, CDR2 SVGIG (reference sequence). CDR3 length: 11 amino acids. The junction had 3 bases not matched to a gene; V was cut back by 1 base and J by 16 bases. The CDR3 bases are TGTGCCTGGAGTGCGGGACAGGCTCTCCACTTT. Amino acids: CAWSAGQALHF. Looking up the rest from reference TRBV30 and TRBJ1-6 gives the full variable domain: SQTIHQWPATLVQPVGSPLSLECTVEGTSNPNLYWYRQAAGRGLQLLFYSVGIGQISSEVPQNLSASRPQDRQFILSSKKLLLSDSGFYLCAWSAGQALHFGNGTRLTVT.

The chain recombines TRBV9 with TRBJ2-7, with a weak D call TRBD1 (7 bases). CDR3 length: 13 amino acids. Trimming pared 7 bases from V and 2 bases from J, leaving 13 bases between. The germline gives CDR1 SGDLS, CDR2 YYNGEE. CDR3 DNA sequence: TGTGCCAGCGGAGGGGACAGACCCTACGAGCAGTACTTC. Encoded protein: CASGGDRPYEQYF.

In its sample, this clone was seen a few times. V gene TRBV2 combines with J gene TRBJ2-7; 10 bases line up with TRBD1. CDR1 is SNHLY, CDR2 FYNNEI, per germline. The CDR3 totals 14 residues. V lost 8 bases to trimming and J lost 6 bases; unmatched junction nucleotides: 10. In DNA, the CDR3 is TGTGCCAGCGGCCTCGCGGACAGGGGGTCCGAGCAGTACTTC. Amino acids: CASGLADRGSEQYF.

The genes are TRBV9 and TRBJ2-6, with a weak D call TRBD2 (6 bases). Per the germline V gene, CDR1 is SGDLS and CDR2 is YYNGEE. The CDR3 spans 17 residues. Trimming shortened V by 2 bases and J by 2 bases, and 14 bases separated the two germline ends. CDR3 nucleotide sequence: TGTGCCAGCAGCGTCCGGAGCGGAGGGGCTGGGGCCAACGTCCTGACTTTC. Translation: CASSVRSGGAGANVLTF.

In regard to this clone: At one boundary the junction diverges from the germline segment, which might be a read error. The chain couples TRBV7-9 to TRBJ1-2; a weak D match, TRBD1 (5 bases). The germline V gene encodes CDR1 SEHNR and CDR2 FQNEAQ (reference sequence). The CDR3 runs 15 residues. CDR3 region: CSSSTTGQANYGYTF. The CDR3 DNA sequence: TGTTCCAGCAGCACTACAGGACAAGCTAACTATGGCTACACCTTC.

In the case of this clone: The junction and the germline gene differ at one end; a read error may be behind it. V gene TRBV28 combines with J gene TRBJ2-7; D unclear. Germline CDR1 MDHEN, CDR2 SYDVKM. This CDR3 has 17 residues. CDR3 in DNA: TGTGCCAGCAGTTCCCCCCCCTACTTTACCCCCTCCTACGAGCAATACTTC. Protein: CASSSPPYFTPSYEQYF.

The chain uses TRBV6-5 and TRBJ2-1, with TRBD2 matching 13 bases. The germline CDR1 and CDR2 sequences are MNHEY and SVGAGI. The CDR3 contains 15 residues. Germline trimming cut 2 bases from V and 6 bases from J; bases unmatched to any gene: 1. CDR3 coding DNA: TGTGCCAGCAGTTACGGGACTAGCGGGACCAATGAGCAGTTCTTC. This translates into CASSYGTSGTNEQFF.

The chain employs TRBV15 and TRBJ1-3; no definite D call. This CDR3 is 15 amino acids long. The ends were cut back, 1 base at V and 1 base at J, with 8 bases in the middle. CDR1 is LNHNV, CDR2 YYDKDF, per germline (reference sequence). The CDR3 reads CATSRVAASGNTIYF. The DNA for the CDR3 is TGTGCCACCAGCAGAGTGGCGGCTTCTGGAAACACCATATATTTT.

Worth noting for this clone: Other nucleotide sequences from this sample produce the same CDR3. This rearrangement joins TRBV7-2 to TRBJ2-7, with TRBD2 matching 12 bases. The trim removed 3 bases at V and 3 bases at J, leaving 0 bases unmatched. Germline CDR1 is SGHTA and CDR2 is FQGNSA. This CDR3 is built from 14 residues. CDR3 nucleotide sequence: TGTGCCAGCAGCTTGACTAGCGGGAGCTACGAGCAGTACTTC. Its translation is CASSLTSGSYEQYF.

The CDR3 reads CASSFRESPYEQYF. DNA of the CDR3: TGTGCCAGCAGCTTCCGAGAGTCCCCCTACGAGCAGTACTTC. J is TRBJ2-7 and V is TRBV9; no clear D gene. The germline V and J ends were trimmed by 4 bases and 2 bases, with 13 bases remaining between them. The germline CDR1 and CDR2 sequences are SGDLS and YYNGEE. This CDR3 region has 14 residues.

The rearrangement uses TRBV6-5 and TRBJ1-6; D is ambiguous. Germline V lookup: CDR1 MNHEY, CDR2 SVGAGI. The CDR3 extends over 15 amino acids. V shed 2 bases and J shed 1 base, with 6 bases lying between them. CDR3 DNA sequence: TGTGCCAGCAGTTACCCCCCGTCCTATAATTCACCCCTCCACTTT. As protein: CASSYPPSYNSPLHF.

In this sample, this clone turned up once. V is TRBV15 and J is TRBJ1-2; unclear D gene. The V end was cut by 0 bases, the J end by 5 bases, with 13 bases between. Germline CDR1 LNHNV, CDR2 YYDKDF (reference sequence). The CDR3 sequence is 15 residues long. The CDR3: CATSRDLGQEYGYTF. The CDR3 DNA is TGTGCCACCAGCAGAGATCTTGGGCAGGAATATGGCTACACCTTC.

This clone was seen a few times. V is TRBV5-1 and J is TRBJ1-1; 7 bases fit TRBD1. Germline trimming cut 5 bases from V and 0 bases from J; bases unmatched to any gene: 4. CDR1 SGHRS and CDR2 YFSETQ come from the germline V gene. There are 14 residues in the CDR3. CDR3 sequence (DNA): TGCGCCAGCAGGCGGACAGGCATGAACACTGAAGCTTTCTTT. This codes for CASRRTGMNTEAFF.

V is TRBV9 and J is TRBJ1-1; tentative D call: TRBD1 (6 bases). V dropped 4 bases and J dropped 3 bases, with 13 bases sitting between them. The CDR3 has 14 residues. CDR1 is SGDLS, CDR2 YYNGEE, per germline. Here the CDR3 reads CASSSQGRDTEAFF. The DNA of the CDR3 is TGTGCCAGCAGCTCACAGGGAAGGGACACTGAAGCTTTCTTT.

This chain links TRBV9 with TRBJ1-3; a possible D gene is TRBD1 (6 bases). The germline gives CDR1 SGDLS, CDR2 YYNGEE. This CDR3 spans 17 amino acids. The germline V and J ends were trimmed by 5 bases and 4 bases, with 22 bases remaining between them. The CDR3 nucleotides are TGTGCCAGCAGTGCCACCCTGGGGGCGGACGGAGGAAACACCATATATTTT. Its protein is CASSATLGADGGNTIYF.

Only a few counts were recorded for this clone. J is TRBJ1-5 and V is TRBV5-6, with D perhaps matching TRBD1 (5 bases). The germline V and J ends were trimmed by 1 base and 4 bases, with 12 bases remaining between them. CDR1 and CDR2 (germline): SGHDT, YYEEEE. The length of the CDR3 is 15 residues. The CDR3 nucleotides read TGTGCCAGCAGCTTGTGGGGGGTCTCAAATCAGCCCCAGCATTTT. Translation gives CASSLWGVSNQPQHF.

The V and J genes are TRBV27 and TRBJ2-1, with D maybe TRBD2 (6 bases). The CDR3 runs to 15 residues. The V and J ends lost 2 bases and 9 bases respectively, with 17 bases between them. Per the germline V gene, CDR1 is MNHEY and CDR2 is SMNVEV (reference sequence). The CDR3 DNA sequence: TGTGCCAGCAGTTTACTGGAGGGCCCGAGAGGTGAGCAGTTCTTC. Encoded protein: CASSLLEGPRGEQFF.

The chain is built from TRBV2 and TRBJ2-6, with 7 bases lining up with TRBD1. CDR1 is SNHLY, CDR2 FYNNEI, per germline. The CDR3 has 15 residues. Germline trimming cut 6 bases from V and 4 bases from J; bases unmatched to any gene: 6. The CDR3: CASREDRSGANVLTF. The CDR3 region has the DNA TGTGCCAGCAGGGAGGACAGGTCCGGGGCCAACGTCCTGACTTTC.

This rearrangement joins TRBV6-1 to TRBJ2-7; 8 nucleotides agree with TRBD2. The V gene's germline CDR1 is MNHNS and CDR2 SASEGT. The length of the CDR3 is 15 residues. The J segment lost 0 bases and the V segment lost 2 bases, leaving 3 bases of the junction unmatched. The CDR3 nucleotides are TGTGCCAGCAGTGAACTAGCGGGCAGCTCCTACGAGCAGTACTTC. Translated, it gives CASSELAGSSYEQYF.

V is TRBV5-4 and J is TRBJ2-5, with 9 bases lining up with TRBD1. Germline V gene lookup returns CDR1 SGHNT and CDR2 YYREEE (reference sequence). J gave up 1 base and V 5 bases, and 9 bases lay outside the gene matches. The CDR3 length is 16 residues. CDR3: CASRPEQGASQETQYF. The CDR3 DNA reads TGTGCCAGCAGACCAGAACAGGGGGCCTCCCAAGAGACCCAGTACTTC.

The chain has TRBV30 and TRBJ1-5; no reliable D call. The CDR3 is 14 amino acids. The V gene lost 0 bases and the J gene lost 3 bases, with 9 bases spanning the gap. Germline loops: CDR1 GTSNPN, CDR2 SVGIG (reference sequence). In DNA, the CDR3 is TGTGCCTGGAGTGTGGGCAGCTTCAATCAGCCCCAGCATTTT. It is translated as CAWSVGSFNQPQHF. The full variable domain, with the rest looked up from reference TRBV30 and TRBJ1-5, is SQTIHQWPATLVQPVGSPLSLECTVEGTSNPNLYWYRQAAGRGLQLLFYSVGIGQISSEVPQNLSASRPQDRQFILSSKKLLLSDSGFYLCAWSVGSFNQPQHFGDGTRLSIL.

The rearrangement links TRBV20-1 to TRBJ2-7; TRBD2 might be the D (5 bases). Trimming took 5 bases from V and 6 from J, leaving 11 bases between them. The CDR3 extends over 11 amino acids. The germline V gene has CDR1 DFQATT and CDR2 SNEGSKA (reference sequence). The CDR3 here is CSALGDREQYF. CDR3 bases: TGCAGTGCTTTGGGAGACCGCGAGCAGTACTTC.